The next 14 T cell receptor beta chains were all read from a single sample in a study of cytotoxic CD8 clonotypes in ibrutinib-treated CLL. Measured with immunoSEQ multiplex PCR; TCRdb has only the in-frame clones, and not every one. The sample holds roughly 160,000 clones, 81% seen once. The starting material was PBMCs, obtained after 12 months of ibrutinib treatment. These receptors all stem from a human donor with chronic lymphocytic leukemia.

The V and J genes are TRBV9 and TRBJ1-3; TRBD1 matches at 9 bases. CDR3 length: 17 residues. Germline V CDR1 and CDR2: SGDLS, YYNGEE. After removal of 0 bases from V and 0 bases from J, the junction contained 4 bases not matched to a gene. The CDR3 DNA sequence: TGTGCCAGCAGCGTAGGGGACAGGGTGGTCTCTGGAAACACCATATATTTT. It codes for CASSVGDRVVSGNTIYF.

This clone was picked up a small number of times. The CDR3 nucleotides are TGTGCCAGCCAAGGGCCGGGGAACTCTGGAAACACCATATATTTT. The encoded protein is CASQGPGNSGNTIYF. The rearrangement links TRBV6-6 to TRBJ1-3; no reliable D call. V was cut by 8 bases and J by 0 bases, with 14 bases left in between. This CDR3 contains 15 residues. The germline V gene has CDR1 MNHNY and CDR2 SVGAGI (reference sequence).

This chain joins TRBV7-3 and TRBJ2-2; 7 bases align to TRBD2. The CDR3 length is 13 residues. Germline V gene lookup returns CDR1 SGHTA and CDR2 FQGTGA. The ends lost 5 bases at V and 5 bases at J; junction bases unmatched: 2. This chain's CDR3 is CASSPGGTGELFF. The CDR3 nucleotides read TGTGCCAGCAGCCCCGGGGGGACCGGGGAGCTGTTTTTT.

The gene calls are TRBV27 and TRBJ2-1; unclear D gene. V lost 6 bases, J lost 4 bases, and 13 bases lay in between. The CDR3 totals 14 residues. The germline V gene has CDR1 MNHEY and CDR2 SMNVEV (reference sequence). This CDR3 reads CASSLGRPYNEQFF. CDR3 in DNA: TGTGCCAGCAGCCTCGGACGGCCTTACAATGAGCAGTTCTTC.

This chain connects TRBV6-5 to TRBJ2-7; no firm D call. This CDR3 comprises 15 residues. The germline gives CDR1 MNHEY, CDR2 SVGAGI. V was cut by 0 bases and J by 2 bases, with 11 bases left in between. The CDR3 DNA sequence: TGTGCCAGCAGTTACTCGTTATCCAGAGCCTACGAGCAGTACTTC. This sequence encodes CASSYSLSRAYEQYF.

This chain connects TRBV28 to TRBJ2-1; 8 positions match TRBD1. Germline CDR1 MDHEN, CDR2 SYDVKM. V dropped 6 bases and J dropped 8; count of bases not matched to a gene: 12. There are 15 residues in the CDR3. The CDR3: CASSPRMDRVHEQFF. The DNA of the CDR3 is TGTGCCAGCAGCCCCCGCATGGACAGGGTACATGAGCAGTTCTTC.

This clone has more than one count but fewer than ten. The chain uses TRBV5-6 and TRBJ1-2; D not resolved. Germline V gene sequence: CDR1 SGHDT, CDR2 YYEEEE. V was trimmed by 4 bases and J by 5 bases, leaving 21 bases between them. The CDR3 runs to 16 residues. DNA of the CDR3: TGTGCCAGCAGCCTCCGGGATTACCTCCCTAGGTATGGCTACACCTTC. This gives the protein CASSLRDYLPRYGYTF.

The chain couples TRBV10-3 to TRBJ1-1, with TRBD1 as a possible D gene (6 bases). The CDR3 is made up of 14 amino acids. Trimming removed 8 bases from V and 0 bases from J, with 13 bases in between. Germline-derived CDR1 and CDR2 are ENHRY and SYGVKD. DNA for the CDR3: TGTGCCATCGGTTTTGGGGACATGAACACTGAAGCTTTCTTT. Translation gives CAIGFGDMNTEAFF.

This clone has at least ten counts. The chain combines TRBV7-2 with TRBJ1-2; D unresolved. V was clipped by 4 bases and J by 0 bases, with 9 bases between them. Germline lookup yields CDR1 SGHTA and CDR2 FQGNSA. CDR3 length: 14 residues. CDR3 loop: CASSSDLANYGYTF. The DNA for the CDR3 is TGTGCCAGCAGCTCAGACTTGGCTAACTATGGCTACACCTTC. Drawing the rest from reference TRBV7-2 and TRBJ1-2, the complete variable domain is GAGVSQSPSNKVTEKGKDVELRCDPISGHTALYWYRQSLGQGLEFLIYFQGNSAPDKSGLPSDRFSAERTGGSVSTLTIQRTQQEDSAVYLCASSSDLANYGYTFGSGTRLTVV.

V and J are TRBV11-2 and TRBJ2-5; no clear D gene. V lost 1 base to trimming and J lost 4 bases, with 1 base between them. Germline V gene data show CDR1 as SGHAT and CDR2 as FQNNGV. The CDR3 runs 11 residues. Written as DNA, the CDR3 is TGTGCCAGCAGCTTAGTAGAGACCCAGTACTTC. It codes for CASSLVETQYF.

The chain links TRBV7-9 to TRBJ2-6, with D tentatively TRBD1 (6 bases). The CDR3 covers 19 residues. V was clipped by 1 base and J by 1 base, with 17 bases between them. Germline V gene data show CDR1 as SEHNR and CDR2 as FQNEAQ (reference sequence). Written as DNA, the CDR3 is TGTGCCAGCAGCTTAGGAGTAGGACAGCCCCGTTCTGGGGCCAACGTCCTGACTTTC. It encodes CASSLGVGQPRSGANVLTF.

The chain joins TRBV19 to TRBJ2-4; the match to TRBD1 covers 8 bases. The length of the CDR3 is 15 residues. Per germline, CDR1 LNHDA and CDR2 SQIVND (reference sequence). V dropped 6 bases and J dropped 6; count of bases not matched to a gene: 10. The CDR3 DNA reads as TGTGCCAGTAGCCCAGACAGGGGAGGAAGAAACATTCAGTACTTC. As protein: CASSPDRGGRNIQYF.

The chain has TRBV6-6 and TRBJ1-1; TRBD1 matches at 7 bases. Trimming at V came to 11 bases and at J to 5 bases, leaving 5 bases not matched to a gene. CDR3 size: 11 residues. CDR1 and CDR2 (germline): MNHNY, SVGAGI (reference sequence). The CDR3 sequence: CAAGTVTEAFF. The CDR3 DNA reads TGTGCCGCTGGGACAGTGACTGAAGCTTTCTTT.

V is TRBV19 and J is TRBJ2-7; D possibly corresponds to TRBD2 (7 bases). The CDR3 covers 15 residues. In germline, CDR1 is LNHDA, CDR2 SQIVND (reference sequence). V gave up 3 bases and J gave up 8 bases, with 20 bases separating them. In DNA, the CDR3 is TGTGCCAGTAGTATGGCGGACAGCGGACTAGGAAAGCAGTACTTC. Its translation: CASSMADSGLGKQYF.